This T cell receptor beta chain was identified during a study of cytomegalovirus exposure and HLA in healthy donors. Remarks on this clone: Its matching antigen is unknown.

J gave up 4 bases and V 11 bases, and 7 bases lay outside the gene matches. The CDR3 totals 14 residues. Germline CDR1 and CDR2: ENHRY and SYGVKD. Regarding the study as a whole: It is likely that the observed cluster of highly shared sequence variants was a sequencing artifact. Apparent HLA restriction characterized most CMV-associated TCR beta chains in a later analysis.

Primers for the PCR totalled 60 Vbeta and 13 Jbeta. The method was immunoSEQ multiplex PCR; TCRdb's version includes in-frame clones alone and lacks a portion of them. The sample features 85,000 to 90,000 clones, with 15% in its top ten. This chain connects TRBV10-3 to TRBJ2-6; 8 bases fit TRBD2. The clonotype originates from a man aged 50 to 59 in good health and CMV-seropositive. Sequenced material: PBMCs. The CDR3 here is CAAASGGGANVLTF. CDR3 nucleotide sequence: TGTGCCGCCGCCAGCGGGGGAGGGGCCAACGTCCTGACTTTC.